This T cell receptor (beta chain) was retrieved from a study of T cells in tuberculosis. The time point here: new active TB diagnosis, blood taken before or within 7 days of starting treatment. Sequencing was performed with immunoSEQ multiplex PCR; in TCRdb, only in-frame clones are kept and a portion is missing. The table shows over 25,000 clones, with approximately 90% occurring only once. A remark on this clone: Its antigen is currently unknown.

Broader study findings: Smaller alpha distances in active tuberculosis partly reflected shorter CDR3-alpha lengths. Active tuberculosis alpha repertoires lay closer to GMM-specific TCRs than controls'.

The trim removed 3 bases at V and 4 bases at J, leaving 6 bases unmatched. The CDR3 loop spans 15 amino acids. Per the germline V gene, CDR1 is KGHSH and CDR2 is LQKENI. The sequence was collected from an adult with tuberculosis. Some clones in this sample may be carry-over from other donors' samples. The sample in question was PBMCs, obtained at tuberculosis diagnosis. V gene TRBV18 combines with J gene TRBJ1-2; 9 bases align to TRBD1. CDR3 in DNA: TGTGCCAGCTCACCCTGGGACAGGGACGCCTATGGCTACACCTTC. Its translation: CASSPWDRDAYGYTF.